This TCR beta chain was captured by sequencing in a study of siplizumab effects on memory and regulatory T cells. Per germline, CDR1 SEHNR and CDR2 FQNEAQ (reference sequence). The CDR3 covers 13 residues. V was pared by 4 bases and J by 4 bases, with 10 bases between. The table came from immunoSEQ multiplex PCR; TCRdb's copy has only in-frame clones and leaves some out. The sample includes some 100,000 clones, approximately 97% seen only once; the top ten take 0.025% to 0.035%. V is TRBV7-9 and J is TRBJ1-1; D is unclear. Specimen: naive CD4+ T cells sorted from blood. The sequence was obtained from a human donor in good health. The CDR3 bases are TGTGCCAGCAGCTATGACCTGAGCACTGAAGCTTTCTTT. This translates into CASSYDLSTEAFF.